This TCR beta chain emerged from a study of blood T cell repertoires in COVID-19 (dated by TCRdb to the early 2020s). In the study overall: The collaborator samples originated in the United States, Italy and Spain and spanned the acute and convalescent phases of COVID-19. Subjects who had been exposed to COVID-19, were actively infected with it, or had recovered from it provided the deeply sampled blood TCRbeta repertoires that made up the dataset. Where HLA class I and class II types were available, the types were taken from metadata supplied by the sample provider, not from assay-based typing. The repertoires were released in a freely available public database meant as a resource for research on the immune response to SARS-CoV-2. The material from the prospective study consisted of cDNA or gDNA derived from T cells, B-cell-depleted T cells, or PBMCs. Nearly every sample came with metadata listing a de-identified subject ID, COVID-19 status, age in years and sex. The samples were drawn from the first 160 participants of the ongoing ImmuneRACE study and from 950 to 1,500 subjects provided by 6 global collaborators.

One collaborating source in Seattle enrolled patients during active infection and followed them longitudinally through the course of disease. Collaborating institutions collected whole blood in K2EDTA tubes following their own protocols. Collaborator samples were shipped for TCRbeta analysis as frozen whole blood, isolated PBMCs, or DNA extracted from either sample type. TCRbeta CDR3 regions were amplified from genomic DNA by means of the immunoSEQ Assay, a bias-controlled multiplex PCR. Under the source paper's analysis protocol: Nucleated cell counts per sample were estimated from amplification of reference gene primers within the assay. Sequence reads were collapsed and filtered to measure the absolute abundance of every unique TCRbeta CDR3 rearrangement. Productive Simpson clonality was computed per sample as the square root of Simpson's diversity index over productive rearrangements. This is the immuneACCESS table as TCRdb keeps it, with only in-frame sequences that have V and J called. A part of the clones is gone; compared with another copy, unresolved V genes explain less than half, and the rest is unexplained. V and J calls and clone size follow that table, whereas D and trimming were derived from the DNA. This sample is represented by 250,000 to 300,000 clones; roughly nine tenths of them were singletons. The ten top clones hold 12% of the sample.

CDR1 and CDR2 (SGHRS, YFSETQ) derive from the germline V gene. Trimming at the junction amounts to 3 bases on V and 1 base on J, and the germline ends lie 13 bases apart. Counted from cysteine to phenylalanine, this CDR3 has 15 amino acids. The retained sequence is limited to the CDR3, 45 bases, with the frame set at the first base. General findings and caveats noted by the study authors: Clinical and demographic metadata were provided uncurated, with the amount varying by source and participant.

Turning to this clone: The antigen it binds to is not known. The sample holds no much larger clone one base away, and base qualities are not on file.

This clonotype was obtained from a woman aged 25 to 39 with COVID-19, enrolled during active disease. The rearranged segments are TRBV5-1 and TRBJ2-5; TRBD2 could be the D gene, as 6 bases match. Sequences were obtained from peripheral blood. CDR3 protein: CASSSNPGAQETQYF. The nucleotides read TGCGCCAGCAGCTCGAACCCGGGAGCCCAAGAGACCCAGTACTTC.